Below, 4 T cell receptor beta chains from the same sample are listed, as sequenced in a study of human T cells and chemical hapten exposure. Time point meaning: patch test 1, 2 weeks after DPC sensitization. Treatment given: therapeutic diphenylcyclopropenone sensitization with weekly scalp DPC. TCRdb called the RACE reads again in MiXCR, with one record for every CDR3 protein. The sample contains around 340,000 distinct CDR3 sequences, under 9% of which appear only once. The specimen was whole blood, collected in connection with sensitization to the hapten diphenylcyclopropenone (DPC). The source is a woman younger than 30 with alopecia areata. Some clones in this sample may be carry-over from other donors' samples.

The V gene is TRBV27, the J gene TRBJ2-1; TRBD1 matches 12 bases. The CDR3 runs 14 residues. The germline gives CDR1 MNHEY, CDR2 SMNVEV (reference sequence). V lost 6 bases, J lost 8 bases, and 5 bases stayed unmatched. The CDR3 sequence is CASSRDRGLHEQFF. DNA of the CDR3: TGTGCCAGCAGCCGGGACAGGGGGCTTCATGAGCAGTTCTTC.

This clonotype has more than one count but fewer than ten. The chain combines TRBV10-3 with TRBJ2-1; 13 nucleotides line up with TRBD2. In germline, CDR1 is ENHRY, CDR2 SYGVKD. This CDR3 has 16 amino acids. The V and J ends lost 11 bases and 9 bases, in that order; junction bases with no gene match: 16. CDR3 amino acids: CAAGSPGTSGVGEQFF. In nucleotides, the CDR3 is TGTGCCGCCGGATCCCCCGGGACTAGCGGGGTCGGTGAGCAGTTCTTC.

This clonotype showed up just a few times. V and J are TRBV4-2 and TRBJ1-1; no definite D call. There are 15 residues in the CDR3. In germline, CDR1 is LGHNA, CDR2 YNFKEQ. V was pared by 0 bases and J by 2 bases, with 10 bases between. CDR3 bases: TGTGCCAGCAGCCAAGAGGAAGGGATCAACACTGAAGCTTTCTTT. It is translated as CASSQEEGINTEAFF.

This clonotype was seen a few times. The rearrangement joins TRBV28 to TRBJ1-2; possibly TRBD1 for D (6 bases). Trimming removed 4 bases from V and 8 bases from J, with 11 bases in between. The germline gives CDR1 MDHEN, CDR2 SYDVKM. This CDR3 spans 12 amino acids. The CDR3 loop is CASSYRDKGYTF. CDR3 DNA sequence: TGTGCCAGCAGTTACCGGGACAAAGGCTACACCTTC.